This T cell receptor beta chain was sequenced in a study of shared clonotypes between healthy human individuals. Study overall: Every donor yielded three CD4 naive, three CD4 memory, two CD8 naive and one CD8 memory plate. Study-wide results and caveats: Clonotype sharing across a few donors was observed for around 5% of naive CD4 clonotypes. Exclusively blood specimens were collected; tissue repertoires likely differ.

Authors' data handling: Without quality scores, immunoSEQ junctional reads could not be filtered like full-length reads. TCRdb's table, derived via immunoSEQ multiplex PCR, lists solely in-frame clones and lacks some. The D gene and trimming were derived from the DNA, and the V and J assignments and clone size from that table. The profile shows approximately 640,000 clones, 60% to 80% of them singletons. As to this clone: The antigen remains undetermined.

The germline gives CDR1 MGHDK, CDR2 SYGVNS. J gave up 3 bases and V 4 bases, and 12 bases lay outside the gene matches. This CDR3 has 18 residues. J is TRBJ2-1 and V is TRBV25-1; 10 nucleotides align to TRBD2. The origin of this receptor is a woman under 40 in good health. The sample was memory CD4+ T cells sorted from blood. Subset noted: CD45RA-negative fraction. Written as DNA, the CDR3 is TGTGCCAGCAGTGGTACTAGCGGGGAGTCTATCTACTACAATGAGCAGTTCTTC. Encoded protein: CASSGTSGESIYYNEQFF.